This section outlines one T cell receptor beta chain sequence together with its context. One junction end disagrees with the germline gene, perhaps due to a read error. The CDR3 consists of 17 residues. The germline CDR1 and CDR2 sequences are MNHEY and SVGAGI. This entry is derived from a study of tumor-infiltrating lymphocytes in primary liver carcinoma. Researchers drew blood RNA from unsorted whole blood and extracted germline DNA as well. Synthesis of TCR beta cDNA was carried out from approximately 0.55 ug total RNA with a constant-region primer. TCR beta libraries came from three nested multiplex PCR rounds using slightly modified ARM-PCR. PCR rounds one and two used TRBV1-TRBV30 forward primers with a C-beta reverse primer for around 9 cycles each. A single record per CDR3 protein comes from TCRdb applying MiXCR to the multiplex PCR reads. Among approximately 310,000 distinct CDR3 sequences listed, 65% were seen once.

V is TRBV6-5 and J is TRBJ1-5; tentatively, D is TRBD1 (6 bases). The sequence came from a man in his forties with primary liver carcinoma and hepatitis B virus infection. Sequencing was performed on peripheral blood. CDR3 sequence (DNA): TGTGCCAGCCCTATCCTTCAGGGCCAGGGGAAGTGGCAGCCCCTGCATTTT. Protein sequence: CASPILQGQGKWQPLHF.